This passage covers 9 T cell receptor beta chains from one sample sequenced in a study of blood T cell repertoires in COVID-19. Sequencing was performed with immunoSEQ multiplex PCR; in TCRdb, only in-frame clones are kept and a portion is missing. The sample includes some 330,000 clones, around 83% seen only once; the top ten take 5% to 5.5%. The sequenced sample was PBMCs or T cells enriched from blood (not recorded which). The receptors derive from a woman in her forties or fifties who had recovered from COVID-19.

The rearrangement links TRBV7-2 to TRBJ2-3; TRBD2 might be the D (6 bases). CDR3 length: 14 residues. CDR1 is SGHTA, CDR2 FQGNSA, per germline. The germline V and J ends were trimmed by 4 bases and 2 bases, with 10 bases remaining between them. In nucleotides, the CDR3 is TGTGCCAGCAGCTCGGGACTGATCACAGATACGCAGTATTTT. Its protein is CASSSGLITDTQYF.

This clone showed up just a few times. The rearrangement uses TRBV5-1 and TRBJ1-1, with TRBD1 identical over 8 bases. V trimming: 0 bases; J trimming: 9 bases; junction bases outside the gene matches: 7. This CDR3 is built from 14 residues. From germline, CDR1 is SGHRS and CDR2 YFSETQ. The CDR3 DNA sequence: TGCGCCAGCAGCTTGGCCACCACAGGGGGAAAAGCTTTCTTT. The encoded protein is CASSLATTGGKAFF.

The CDR3 coding sequence is TGTGCCAGCAGCCGACCATTACAGGGGGCAGGAGATACGCAGTATTTT. It codes for CASSRPLQGAGDTQYF. This chain uses TRBV5-5 with TRBJ2-3; 9 bases align to TRBD1. The CDR3 is made up of 16 amino acids. V lost 4 bases, J lost 5 bases, and 11 bases stayed unmatched. Looked up from germline, CDR1 is SGHKS and CDR2 is YYEKEE (reference sequence).

The rearrangement joins TRBV7-8 to TRBJ1-2; 7 nucleotides align to TRBD1. Germline V gene lookup returns CDR1 SGHVS and CDR2 FQNEAQ. The CDR3 loop spans 14 amino acids. V gave up 5 bases and J gave up 5 bases; unmatched junction bases: 8. CDR3 amino acids: CASSRGQDGYGYTF. CDR3 sequence (DNA): TGTGCCAGCAGCAGAGGACAGGACGGGTATGGCTACACCTTC.

The chain uses TRBV15 and TRBJ2-1, with D perhaps TRBD2 (6 bases). V shed 0 bases and J shed 7 bases, with 13 bases lying between them. Per the germline V gene, CDR1 is LNHNV and CDR2 is YYDKDF (reference sequence). The length of the CDR3 is 15 residues. This chain's CDR3 is CATSRETGEANEQFF. For the CDR3, the DNA is TGTGCCACCAGCAGAGAGACGGGAGAGGCGAATGAGCAGTTCTTC.

A remark on this clone: Other DNA sequences of this sample code for an identical CDR3. V gene TRBV12-3 or TRBV12-4 combines with J gene TRBJ1-1; a possible D gene is TRBD1 (5 bases). V lost 3 bases to trimming and J lost 1 base, with 6 bases between them. The CDR3 is made up of 13 amino acids. The CDR3 DNA reads TGTGCCAGCAGTTTGGGGCAGAACACTGAAGCTTTCTTT. It is translated as CASSLGQNTEAFF.

V is TRBV2 and J is TRBJ1-3; tentatively, D is TRBD1 (5 bases). The CDR3 extends over 12 amino acids. Germline V gene data show CDR1 as SNHLY and CDR2 as FYNNEI. V was pared by 6 bases and J by 6 bases, with 9 bases between. In DNA, the CDR3 is TGTGCCAGCAGGACAGCCCTAAACACCATATATTTT. It encodes CASRTALNTIYF.

The sample holds one count of this clone. This rearrangement joins TRBV15 to TRBJ1-1; possible D gene TRBD1, 6 bases. The CDR3 is 15 amino acids. The V end was cut by 2 bases, the J end by 0 bases, with 10 bases between. Germline lookup yields CDR1 LNHNV and CDR2 YYDKDF (reference sequence). The CDR3 sequence: CATSRPGVMNTEAFF. CDR3 nucleotides: TGTGCCACCAGCAGACCAGGGGTGATGAACACTGAAGCTTTCTTT.

The chain joins TRBV7-9 to TRBJ2-5; D possibly corresponds to TRBD2 (7 bases). CDR1 and CDR2 (germline): SEHNR, FQNEAQ (reference sequence). The CDR3 covers 16 residues. Trimming took off 2 bases at V and 1 base at J, with 14 bases between the two ends. The CDR3 bases are TGTGCCAGCAGCTTACCAGAGGGGGGGATCCAAGAGACCCAGTACTTC. It encodes CASSLPEGGIQETQYF.